This T cell receptor (beta chain) is from a study of blood T cells in healthy people across ages. Study results and caveats: Estimated diversity, derived from one million T cells, was regarded as an underestimate.

This clonotype was counted a few times. Its matching antigen is unknown. Sample-barcoded 5' priming and a J-beta primer mix drove a second PCR of roughly 7 to 11 cycles. Through a template-switch adaptor with 12 random nucleotides, each cDNA molecule received a tag. TCRdb reprocessed the 5' RACE reads via MiXCR and lists one record per CDR3 protein. Among over 1,500,000 distinct CDR3 sequences listed, just under 50% were seen once. Total RNA, at least 5.5 micrograms per sample, was extracted from PBMCs. The material sequenced was blood. The clonotype originates from a woman in her forties in good health.

The CDR3 reads CSVEDDGQDSYNEQFF. CDR3 nucleotide sequence: TGCAGCGTTGAAGACGATGGACAGGACTCCTACAATGAGCAGTTCTTC. This chain links TRBV29-1 with TRBJ2-1, with TRBD1 matching 7 bases. V lost 0 bases to trimming and J lost 0 bases; unmatched junction nucleotides: 5. CDR1 SQVTM and CDR2 ANQGSEA come from the germline V gene. The CDR3 loop spans 16 amino acids.